Presented here are 5 T cell receptor beta chains from one specimen sequenced in a study of Graves' ophthalmopathy and Graves' hyperthyroidism. Transcripts of RNA were the source for amplifying TCR beta CDR3 regions. First-round RT-PCR employed HTBI primers, with a second-round multiplex PCR after it. TCRdb reprocessed the multiplex PCR reads via MiXCR and lists one record per CDR3 protein. Counted here are roughly 700,000 distinct CDR3 sequences, roughly two fifths occurring once; the ten biggest clones make up 44%. The material sequenced was peripheral blood. The receptor source for this set is an adult man with Graves' ophthalmopathy.

In its sample, this clonotype was seen many times. The chain has TRBV29-1 and TRBJ1-4; D uncertain. V lost 4 bases and J 2 bases, leaving 11 bases between the germline ends. Per germline, CDR1 SQVTM and CDR2 ANQGSEA. The CDR3 length is 14 residues. The CDR3: CSVGGSSTNEKLFF. The CDR3 coding sequence is TGCAGCGTTGGAGGTAGCAGTACTAATGAAAAACTGTTTTTT. Together with reference TRBV29-1 and TRBJ1-4, the CDR3 gives the full variable domain: SAVISQKPSRDICQRGTSLTIQCQVDSQVTMMFWYRQQPGQSLTLIATANQGSEATYESGFVIDKFPISRPNLTFSTLTVSNMSPEDSSIYLCSVGGSSTNEKLFFGSGTQLSVL.

The chain is built from TRBV13 and TRBJ1-2; 8 positions agree with TRBD1. CDR3 length: 14 amino acids. V shed 5 bases, J shed 7 bases, and the junction held 9 bases outside the gene matches. Germline V gene data show CDR1 as PRHDT and CDR2 as FYEKMQ (reference sequence). The CDR3 DNA reads as TGTGCCAGCAGCATCGGGACAGGCGCTAGTGGCTACACCTTC. This gives the protein CASSIGTGASGYTF.

Many counts were recorded for this clonotype. The chain employs TRBV15 and TRBJ1-1; 7 bases fit TRBD1. The CDR3 covers 18 residues. Per the germline V gene, CDR1 is LNHNV and CDR2 is YYDKDF (reference sequence). The V and J ends lost 0 bases and 5 bases, in that order; junction bases with no gene match: 15. CDR3 sequence reads: CATSREPRDRLGRTEAFF. In DNA form, the CDR3 reads TGTGCCACCAGCAGAGAACCTCGGGACAGACTAGGGAGAACTGAAGCTTTCTTT.

This clonotype was picked up many times. The CDR3 loop is CSVDSPTGNYEQYF. The CDR3 coding sequence is TGCAGCGTTGATTCCCCGACAGGGAACTACGAGCAGTACTTC. The chain links TRBV29-1 to TRBJ2-7; TRBD1 aligns across 7 bases. CDR3 size: 14 residues. V shed 3 bases, J shed 3 bases, and the junction held 8 bases outside the gene matches. Germline-derived CDR1 and CDR2 are SQVTM and ANQGSEA.

This clonotype came up many times. This chain uses TRBV25-1 with TRBJ2-5; unclear D gene. Trimming stripped 1 base from V and 3 bases from J, with 6 bases between. This CDR3 region has 13 residues. CDR1 and CDR2 from the germline V gene are MGHDK and SYGVNS. The CDR3 bases are TGTGCCAGCAGTGAATTAAGGGAAGAGACCCAGTACTTC. Translation gives CASSELREETQYF.